This entry lists 2 T cell receptor beta chains sequenced from one sample in a study of blood T cell repertoires in COVID-19 (dated by TCRdb to the early 2020s). Libraries were built with the immunoSEQ multiplex PCR assay. Imported from immuneACCESS, the table was reduced by TCRdb to in-frame sequences with V and J called. These copies leave out some clones; in studies compared against another copy, an unresolved V gene accounts for under half, and the cause of the remainder is not known. This sample gives about 360,000 clones in total; more than 75% of them show up just once. The ten largest clones take up 1% to 1.5% of the sample. Sequenced input: PBMCs or T cells enriched from blood (not recorded which). The receptors shown here come from a man younger than 45 who had recovered from COVID-19.

The V call is TRBV5-6, the J call TRBJ2-1, with 8 bases that match TRBD2. V gave up 0 bases and J gave up 6 bases; unmatched junction bases: 8. Germline CDR1 and CDR2: SGHDT and YYEEEE. The CDR3 loop spans 16 amino acids. The CDR3 sequence is CASSLAGSGGRNEQFF. The CDR3, as DNA: TGTGCCAGCAGCTTGGCCGGGAGCGGGGGCCGCAATGAGCAGTTCTTC. Combining the CDR3 with reference TRBV5-6 and TRBJ2-1 gives the whole variable domain DAGVTQSPTHLIKTRGQQVTLRCSPKSGHDTVSWYQQALGQGPQFIFQYYEEEERQRGNFPDRFSGHQFPNYSSELNVNALLLGDSALYLCASSLAGSGGRNEQFFGPGTRLTVL.

This chain links TRBV5-5 with TRBJ1-1; no clear D. The germline V and J ends were trimmed by 0 bases and 4 bases, with 10 bases remaining between them. The CDR3 is 14 residues long. Germline V CDR1 and CDR2: SGHKS, YYEKEE (reference sequence). The CDR3 loop is CASSLVWGGTEAFF. The CDR3, as DNA: TGTGCCAGCAGCTTGGTGTGGGGAGGCACTGAAGCTTTCTTT.